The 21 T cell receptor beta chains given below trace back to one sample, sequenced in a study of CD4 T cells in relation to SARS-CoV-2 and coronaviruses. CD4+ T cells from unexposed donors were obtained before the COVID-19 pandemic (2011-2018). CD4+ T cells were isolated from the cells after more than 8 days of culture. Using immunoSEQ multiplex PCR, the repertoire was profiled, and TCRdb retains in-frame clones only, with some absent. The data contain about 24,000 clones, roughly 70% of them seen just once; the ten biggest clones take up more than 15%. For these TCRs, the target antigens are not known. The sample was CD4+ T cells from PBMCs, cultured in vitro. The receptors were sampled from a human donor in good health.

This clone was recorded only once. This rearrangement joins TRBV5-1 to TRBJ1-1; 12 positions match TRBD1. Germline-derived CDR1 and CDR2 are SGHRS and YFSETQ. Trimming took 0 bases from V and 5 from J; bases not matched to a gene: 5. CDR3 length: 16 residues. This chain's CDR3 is CASSLGDRGRGTEAFF. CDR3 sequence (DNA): TGCGCCAGCAGCTTGGGGGACAGGGGGCGTGGGACTGAAGCTTTCTTT.

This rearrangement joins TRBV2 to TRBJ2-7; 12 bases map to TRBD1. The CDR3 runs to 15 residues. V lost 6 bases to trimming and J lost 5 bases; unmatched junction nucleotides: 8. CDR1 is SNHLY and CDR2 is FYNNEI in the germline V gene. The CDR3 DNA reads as TGTGCCAGCAGCGGGACAGGGGGCGCGTGGAACGAGCAGTACTTC. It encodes CASSGTGGAWNEQYF.

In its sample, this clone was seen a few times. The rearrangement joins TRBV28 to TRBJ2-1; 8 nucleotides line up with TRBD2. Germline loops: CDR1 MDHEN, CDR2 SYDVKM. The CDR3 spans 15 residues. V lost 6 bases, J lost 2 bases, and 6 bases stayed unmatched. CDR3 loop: CASSPASGPYNEQFF. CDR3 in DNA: TGTGCCAGCAGCCCGGCTAGCGGGCCCTACAATGAGCAGTTCTTC.

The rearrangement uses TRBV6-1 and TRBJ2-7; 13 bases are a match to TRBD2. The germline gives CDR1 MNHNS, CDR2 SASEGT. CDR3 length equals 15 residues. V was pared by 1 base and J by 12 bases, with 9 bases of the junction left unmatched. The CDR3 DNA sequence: TGTGCCAGCAGTGAAGTAGGGACTAGCGGGACGAAACGGTACTTC. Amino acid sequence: CASSEVGTSGTKRYF.

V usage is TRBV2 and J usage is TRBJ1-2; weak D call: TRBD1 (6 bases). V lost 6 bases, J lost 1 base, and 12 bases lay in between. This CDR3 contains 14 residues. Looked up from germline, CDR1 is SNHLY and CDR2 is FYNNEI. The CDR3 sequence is CASRGTRGNYGYTF. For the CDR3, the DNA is TGTGCCAGCAGGGGGACAAGGGGTAACTATGGCTACACCTTC.

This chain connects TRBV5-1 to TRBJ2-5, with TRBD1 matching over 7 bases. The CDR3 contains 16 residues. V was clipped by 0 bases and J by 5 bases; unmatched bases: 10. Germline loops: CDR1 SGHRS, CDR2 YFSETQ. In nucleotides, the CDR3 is TGCGCCAGCAGCTTGGGGGGGAACAGGGGCCGCGAGACCCAGTACTTC. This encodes CASSLGGNRGRETQYF.

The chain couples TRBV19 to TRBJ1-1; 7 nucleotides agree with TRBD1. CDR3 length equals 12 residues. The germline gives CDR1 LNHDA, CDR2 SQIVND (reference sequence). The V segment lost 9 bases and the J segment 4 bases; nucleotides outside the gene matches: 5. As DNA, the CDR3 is TGTGCCAGCCGCGGACAGGCCACTGAAGCTTTCTTT. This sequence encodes CASRGQATEAFF.

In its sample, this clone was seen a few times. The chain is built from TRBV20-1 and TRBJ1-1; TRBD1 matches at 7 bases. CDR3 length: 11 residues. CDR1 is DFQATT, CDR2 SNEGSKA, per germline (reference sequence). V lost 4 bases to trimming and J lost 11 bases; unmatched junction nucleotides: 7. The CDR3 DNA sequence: TGCAGTGCTAAAACAGGGGTCTCGGCTTTCTTT. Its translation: CSAKTGVSAFF.

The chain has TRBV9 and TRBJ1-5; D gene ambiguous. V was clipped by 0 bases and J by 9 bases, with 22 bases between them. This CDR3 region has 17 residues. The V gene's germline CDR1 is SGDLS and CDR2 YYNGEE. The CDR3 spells CASSVVRGRLRCRPQHF. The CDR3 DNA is TGTGCCAGCAGCGTAGTTCGGGGAAGGCTACGATGTAGGCCCCAGCATTTT.

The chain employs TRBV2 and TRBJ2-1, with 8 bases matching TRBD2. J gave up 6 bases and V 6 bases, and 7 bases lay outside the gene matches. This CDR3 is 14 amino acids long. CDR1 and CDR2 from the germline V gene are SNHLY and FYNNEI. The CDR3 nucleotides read TGTGCCAGCAGGGGGCTAGCGGGCTTCAATGAGCAGTTCTTC. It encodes CASRGLAGFNEQFF.

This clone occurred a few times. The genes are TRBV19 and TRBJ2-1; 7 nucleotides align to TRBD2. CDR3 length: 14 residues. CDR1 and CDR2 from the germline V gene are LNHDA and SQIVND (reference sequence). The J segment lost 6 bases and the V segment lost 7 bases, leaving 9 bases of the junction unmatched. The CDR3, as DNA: TGTGCCAGTACCCGAAGGGGCGGGAGCAATGAGCAGTTCTTC. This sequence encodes CASTRRGGSNEQFF. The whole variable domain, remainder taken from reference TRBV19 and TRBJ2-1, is DGGITQSPKYLFRKEGQNVTLSCEQNLNHDAMYWYRQDPGQGLRLIYYSQIVNDFQKGDIAEGYSVSREKKESFPLTVTSAQKNPTAFYLCASTRRGGSNEQFFGPGTRLTVL.

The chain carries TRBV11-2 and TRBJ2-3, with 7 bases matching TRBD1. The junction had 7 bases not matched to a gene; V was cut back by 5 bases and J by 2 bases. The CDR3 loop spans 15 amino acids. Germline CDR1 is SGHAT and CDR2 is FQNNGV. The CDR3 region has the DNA TGTGCCAGCAGCCAAGGGGACAGACCCACAGATACGCAGTATTTT. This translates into CASSQGDRPTDTQYF. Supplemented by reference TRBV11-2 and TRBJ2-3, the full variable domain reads EAGVAQSPRYKIIEKRQSVAFWCNPISGHATLYWYQQILGQGPKLLIQFQNNGVVDDSQLPKDRFSAERLKGVDSTLKIQPAKLEDSAVYLCASSQGDRPTDTQYFGPGTRLTVL.

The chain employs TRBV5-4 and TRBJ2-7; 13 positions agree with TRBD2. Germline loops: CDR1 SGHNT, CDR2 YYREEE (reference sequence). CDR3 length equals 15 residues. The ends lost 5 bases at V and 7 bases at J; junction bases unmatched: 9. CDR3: CASRDGLAGVGEQYF. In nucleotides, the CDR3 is TGTGCCAGCAGGGATGGACTAGCGGGAGTAGGAGAGCAGTACTTC.

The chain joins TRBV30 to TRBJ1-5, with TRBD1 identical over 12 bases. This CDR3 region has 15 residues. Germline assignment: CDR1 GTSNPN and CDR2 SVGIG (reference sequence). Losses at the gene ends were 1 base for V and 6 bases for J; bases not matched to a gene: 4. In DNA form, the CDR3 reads TGTGCCTGGAGTGGCGGGACAGGGGGCTTTCAGCCCCAGCATTTT. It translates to CAWSGGTGGFQPQHF.

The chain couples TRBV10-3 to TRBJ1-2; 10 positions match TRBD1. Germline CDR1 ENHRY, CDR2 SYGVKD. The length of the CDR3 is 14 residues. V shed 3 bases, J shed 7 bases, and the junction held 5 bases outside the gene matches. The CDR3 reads CAISDGTGVLGYTF. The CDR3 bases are TGTGCCATCAGTGACGGGACAGGGGTCCTTGGCTACACCTTC.

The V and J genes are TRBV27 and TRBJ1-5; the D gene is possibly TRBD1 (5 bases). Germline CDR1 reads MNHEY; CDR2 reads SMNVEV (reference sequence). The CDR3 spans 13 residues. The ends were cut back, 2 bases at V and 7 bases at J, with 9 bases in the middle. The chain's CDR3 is CASSLGAEQPQHF. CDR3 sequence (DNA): TGTGCCAGCAGTTTAGGGGCAGAACAGCCCCAGCATTTT.

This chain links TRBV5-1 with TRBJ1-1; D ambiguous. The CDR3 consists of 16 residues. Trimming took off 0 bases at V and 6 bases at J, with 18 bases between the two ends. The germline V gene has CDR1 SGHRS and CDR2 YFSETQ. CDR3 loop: CASSLEGRLRRAEAFF. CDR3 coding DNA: TGCGCCAGCAGCTTGGAGGGCAGACTCAGACGGGCTGAAGCTTTCTTT.

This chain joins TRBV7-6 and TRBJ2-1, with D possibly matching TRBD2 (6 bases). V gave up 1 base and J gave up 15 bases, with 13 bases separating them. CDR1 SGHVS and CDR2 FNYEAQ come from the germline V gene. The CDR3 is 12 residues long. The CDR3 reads CASSLGSREWFF. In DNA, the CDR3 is TGTGCCAGCAGCTTAGGTTCCCGGGAGTGGTTCTTC.

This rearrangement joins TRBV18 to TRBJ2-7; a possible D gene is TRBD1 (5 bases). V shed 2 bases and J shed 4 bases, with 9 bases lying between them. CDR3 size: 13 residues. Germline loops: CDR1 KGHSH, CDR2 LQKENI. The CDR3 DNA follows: TGTGCCAGCTCACCATGGACAAATTACGAGCAGTACTTC. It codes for CASSPWTNYEQYF. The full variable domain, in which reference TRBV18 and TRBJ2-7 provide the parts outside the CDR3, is NAGVMQNPRHLVRRRGQEARLRCSPMKGHSHVYWYRQLPEEGLKFMVYLQKENIIDESGMPKERFSAEFPKEGPSILRIQQVVRGDSAAYFCASSPWTNYEQYFGPGTRLTVT.

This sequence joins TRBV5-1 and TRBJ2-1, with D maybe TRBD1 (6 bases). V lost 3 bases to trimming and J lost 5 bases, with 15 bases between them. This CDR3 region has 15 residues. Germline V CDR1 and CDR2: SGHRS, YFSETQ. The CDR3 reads CASSSSGTLNNEQFF. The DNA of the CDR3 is TGCGCCAGCAGCTCCTCCGGGACATTGAACAATGAGCAGTTCTTC.

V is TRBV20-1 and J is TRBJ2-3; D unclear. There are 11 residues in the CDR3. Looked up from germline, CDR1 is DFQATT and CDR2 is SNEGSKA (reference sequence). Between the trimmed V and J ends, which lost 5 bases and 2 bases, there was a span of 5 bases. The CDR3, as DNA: TGCAGTGCTCAAGCCACAGATACGCAGTATTTT. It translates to CSAQATDTQYF.